This TCR beta chain derives from a study of sequential checkpoint blockade in melanoma. Overall study: Maintenance nivolumab came after either treatment sequence.

The V gene lost 6 bases and the J gene lost 2 bases, with 16 bases spanning the gap. The CDR3 covers 16 residues. CDR1 is MDHEN and CDR2 is SYDVKM in the germline V gene. Study conclusions and caveats: In arm A, pretreatment tumor clonality was associated with response.

The treatment was: randomized to nivolumab then ipilimumab (arm A) or the reverse (arm B). Assay used: immunoSEQ multiplex PCR; TCRdb lists only in-frame clones, some missing. The sample comprises roughly 36,000 clones, 30% to 40% of which are singletons, and about 1.6% rests with the top ten. Only a few counts were recorded for this clone. Its antigen is still unknown. The TCR sequence derives from a human donor with melanoma. The chain is built from TRBV28 and TRBJ2-2, with a tentative D call TRBD2 (6 bases). Here the sequenced sample was tumor tissue (inferred from file names), taken from a patient given nivolumab and ipilimumab in sequence. The CDR3 DNA reads as TGTGCCAGCAGACCCACGGGAGCCCCCAACACCGGGGAGCTGTTTTTT. Its translation: CASRPTGAPNTGELFF.